This record concerns one T cell receptor (beta chain) sequence. This sample is part of a study of blood T cell repertoires in COVID-19. About the research overall: PBMCs, B-cell-depleted T cells, or T cells provided the cDNA or gDNA that made up the material.

Original data processing: Scientists estimated how many nucleated cells there were by amplifying reference gene primers. Profiled with immunoSEQ multiplex PCR; TCRdb holds only in-frame clones, not every one. The DNA was the basis for D and trimming; V, J and clone size are from that table. Of roughly 23,000 clones listed, less than 95% are singletons. This receptor was taken from a man aged 70-80 years with acute or convalescent COVID-19. Sequenced material: peripheral blood.

The CDR3 coding sequence is TGTGCCAGCAGCTTGGAAGTGTTGCGGGCGGCTACTGAAGCTTTCTTT. Encoded protein: CASSLEVLRAATEAFF. The chain links TRBV5-5 to TRBJ1-1; D not resolved. With 0 bases removed from V and 5 bases from J, the gap between germline ends came to 17 bases. This CDR3 contains 16 residues. Looked up from germline, CDR1 is SGHKS and CDR2 is YYEKEE (reference sequence).